A single sample is the source of the 25 T cell receptor beta chains below, sequenced in a study of vaccination and CD4 T cells after COVID-19. The treatment here: approximately 9-day PBMC culture with coronavirus spike peptide pools or control peptides (ViraFEST assay). Which antigens these TCRs recognize remains unknown. Cultured CD4+ T cells had their DNA profiled by the Oncomine TCR Beta short-read assay. TCRdb independently ran MiXCR on the PCR reads; one entry per CDR3 protein. The sample includes fewer than 20,000 distinct CDR3 sequences, roughly four fifths of them seen just once. Sequencing used CD4+ T cells from blood, cultured in vitro, obtained after SARS-CoV-2 vaccination. These receptors were obtained from a human donor who received a COVID-19 vaccine.

This clonotype was seen only once. The chain carries TRBV12-3 or TRBV12-4 and TRBJ2-5; 10 positions match TRBD1. Trimming removed 4 bases from V and 2 bases from J; junction bases left unmatched: 7. This CDR3 is built from 16 residues. CDR3: CASSSSDRGGQETQYF. The DNA of the CDR3 is TGTGCCAGCAGTTCGTCGGACAGGGGGGGACAAGAGACCCAGTACTTC.

J is TRBJ1-5 and V is TRBV6-1; the D is unclear. Germline values: CDR1 MNHNS, CDR2 SASEGT. CDR3 length: 13 residues. Trimming shortened V by 5 bases and J by 5 bases, and 10 bases separated the two germline ends. The CDR3 nucleotides read TGTGCCAGCAGTCGTGAGAGATATCAGCCCCAGCATTTT. It encodes CASSRERYQPQHF.

J is TRBJ2-5 and V is TRBV12-3 or TRBV12-4, with TRBD2 identical over 13 bases. With 5 bases clipped from V and 3 bases from J, the junction kept 3 bases outside the gene matches. This CDR3 region has 15 residues. The CDR3 is CASSRLAGGEETQYF. CDR3 coding DNA: TGTGCCAGCAGTCGACTAGCGGGGGGTGAAGAGACCCAGTACTTC.

The chain combines TRBV12-3 or TRBV12-4 with TRBJ2-7; D perhaps matches TRBD2 (6 bases). The CDR3 runs to 14 residues. V was trimmed by 5 bases and J by 5 bases, leaving 16 bases between them. The DNA of the CDR3 is TGTGCCAGCAGTCCCCGGAGGAGGGTCAACGAGCAGTACTTC. Protein: CASSPRRRVNEQYF.

The sample holds a few counts of this clonotype. The chain employs TRBV5-4 and TRBJ2-3; 10 bases line up with TRBD2. The V segment lost 1 base and the J segment 3 bases; nucleotides outside the gene matches: 5. Per the germline V gene, CDR1 is SGHNT and CDR2 is YYREEE (reference sequence). The CDR3 totals 16 residues. DNA of the CDR3: TGTGCCAGCAGCTTGCAAAGCGGGGGGGATACAGATACGCAGTATTTT. Translating it yields CASSLQSGGDTDTQYF.

The genes are TRBV19 and TRBJ2-1; D remains ambiguous. V lost 9 bases, J lost 1 base, and 16 bases lay in between. Germline V CDR1 and CDR2: LNHDA, SQIVND (reference sequence). The CDR3 covers 15 residues. The CDR3 DNA sequence: TGTGCCAGGGAGACGGGCAAAGGGTCCTACAATGAGCAGTTCTTC. Translated: CARETGKGSYNEQFF. Full variable domain (missing parts from reference TRBV19 and TRBJ2-1): DGGITQSPKYLFRKEGQNVTLSCEQNLNHDAMYWYRQDPGQGLRLIYYSQIVNDFQKGDIAEGYSVSREKKESFPLTVTSAQKNPTAFYLCARETGKGSYNEQFFGPGTRLTVL.

The chain uses TRBV29-1 and TRBJ2-5, with TRBD1 as a possible D gene (6 bases). Germline V CDR1 and CDR2: SQVTM, ANQGSEA. The V and J ends lost 1 base and 4 bases respectively, with 10 bases between them. The CDR3 has 13 amino acids. For the CDR3, the DNA is TGCAGCGTTGAAGTCGGCAGGGGAGAGACCCAGTACTTC. Its translation is CSVEVGRGETQYF.

This chain connects TRBV6-1 to TRBJ2-5, with TRBD1 identical over 10 bases. CDR1 is MNHNS, CDR2 SASEGT, per germline. J lost 5 bases, V lost 3 bases, and 6 bases had no gene match. The CDR3 consists of 15 residues. CDR3 protein: CASSEVWDRGETQYF. The CDR3 DNA is TGTGCCAGCAGTGAGGTTTGGGACAGGGGCGAGACCCAGTACTTC.

This chain links TRBV6-1 with TRBJ1-5, with D maybe TRBD1 (5 bases). Germline-derived CDR1 and CDR2 are MNHNS and SASEGT. The CDR3 is 17 residues long. V shed 7 bases and J shed 3 bases, with 22 bases lying between them. The CDR3 loop is CASIFLSMGEINQPQHF. In nucleotides, the CDR3 is TGTGCCAGCATTTTTCTCAGCATGGGGGAGATCAATCAGCCCCAGCATTTT.

The J gene is TRBJ2-2, the V gene TRBV5-4, with 7 bases that match TRBD1. The CDR3 is 15 amino acids. The trim removed 3 bases at V and 4 bases at J, leaving 6 bases unmatched. Germline CDR1 and CDR2: SGHNT and YYREEE (reference sequence). CDR3 coding DNA: TGTGCCAGCAGCTCCCGGACAGGAACCACCGGGGAGCTGTTTTTT. It specifies CASSSRTGTTGELFF. Variable domain in full (rest from reference TRBV5-4 and TRBJ2-2): ETGVTQSPTHLIKTRGQQVTLRCSSQSGHNTVSWYQQALGQGPQFIFQYYREEENGRGNFPPRFSGLQFPNYSSELNVNALELDDSALYLCASSSRTGTTGELFFGEGSRLTVL.

V gene TRBV12-3 or TRBV12-4 combines with J gene TRBJ1-2; 8 bases agree with TRBD1. After removal of 5 bases from V and 8 bases from J, the junction contained 10 bases not matched to a gene. CDR3 size: 14 residues. The CDR3 DNA reads as TGTGCCAGCAGTCTCTCGGCAGGGGGCAAGGGCTACACCTTC. Translating gives CASSLSAGGKGYTF.

This chain connects TRBV30 to TRBJ1-5; no clear D. Trimming took off 0 bases at V and 3 bases at J, with 6 bases between the two ends. Germline CDR1 GTSNPN, CDR2 SVGIG (reference sequence). CDR3 size: 13 residues. CDR3 sequence: CAWSVRYNQPQHF. CDR3 nucleotides: TGTGCCTGGAGTGTACGATACAATCAGCCCCAGCATTTT.

The chain couples TRBV19 to TRBJ1-5; the match to TRBD1 covers 9 bases. With 4 bases clipped from V and 6 bases from J, the junction kept 4 bases outside the gene matches. The V gene's germline CDR1 is LNHDA and CDR2 SQIVND (reference sequence). The CDR3 loop spans 14 amino acids. CDR3 sequence reads: CASSTTGGGQPQHF. In nucleotides, the CDR3 is TGTGCCAGTAGTACCACAGGGGGCGGTCAGCCCCAGCATTTT. The entire variable domain, with the rest obtained from reference TRBV19 and TRBJ1-5, is as follows: DGGITQSPKYLFRKEGQNVTLSCEQNLNHDAMYWYRQDPGQGLRLIYYSQIVNDFQKGDIAEGYSVSREKKESFPLTVTSAQKNPTAFYLCASSTTGGGQPQHFGDGTRLSIL.

J is TRBJ1-2 and V is TRBV29-1, with D hard to call. Germline V gives CDR1 SQVTM, CDR2 ANQGSEA. This CDR3 has 13 amino acids. CDR3 amino acids: CSVVGEFSYGYTF. DNA of the CDR3: TGCAGTGTAGTCGGGGAGTTCAGCTATGGCTACACCTTC.

The rearrangement joins TRBV19 to TRBJ1-1; 7 positions agree with TRBD1. The V gene end was trimmed by 5 bases and the J gene end by 5 bases; junction bases not matched to a gene: 5. CDR3 length: 13 residues. Germline loops: CDR1 LNHDA, CDR2 SQIVND (reference sequence). The CDR3 reads CASSVQGGTEAFF. For the CDR3, the DNA is TGTGCCAGTAGTGTCCAGGGGGGGACTGAAGCTTTCTTT.

This clonotype showed up just once. The chain employs TRBV6-1 and TRBJ1-5; D is ambiguous. Germline CDR1 and CDR2: MNHNS and SASEGT. The CDR3 is 15 residues long. V shed 6 bases and J shed 3 bases, with 15 bases lying between them. The CDR3 bases are TGTGCCAGCAGCCCCGTAAGAGGGTTCAATCAGCCCCAGCATTTT. This translates into CASSPVRGFNQPQHF.

V is TRBV20-1 and J is TRBJ1-1, with TRBD1 matching over 7 bases. V gave up 6 bases and J gave up 6 bases; unmatched junction bases: 7. Germline CDR1 and CDR2: DFQATT and SNEGSKA (reference sequence). The CDR3 spans 12 residues. The CDR3 DNA reads TGCAGTGCGAAGGGGGCGGTGGCTGAAGCTTTCTTT. This encodes CSAKGAVAEAFF.

V and J are TRBV20-1 and TRBJ2-5; unclear D gene. The CDR3 consists of 11 residues. Trimming shortened V by 3 bases and J by 4 bases, and 6 bases separated the two germline ends. Germline values: CDR1 DFQATT, CDR2 SNEGSKA (reference sequence). This CDR3 reads CSARKAETQYF. DNA of the CDR3: TGCAGTGCTAGGAAGGCAGAGACCCAGTACTTC.

This chain connects TRBV2 to TRBJ1-2; 7 nucleotides agree with TRBD1. After removal of 8 bases from V and 1 base from J, the junction contained 16 bases not matched to a gene. The CDR3 loop spans 17 amino acids. Germline V gene lookup returns CDR1 SNHLY and CDR2 FYNNEI. CDR3: CASLSLPGQRVNYGYTF. DNA for the CDR3: TGTGCCAGCCTATCACTTCCGGGACAGAGAGTTAACTATGGCTACACCTTC.

The rearrangement uses TRBV6-1 and TRBJ2-7; TRBD1 is a possible D gene (5 bases). V shed 6 bases and J shed 7 bases, with 16 bases lying between them. This CDR3 has 13 residues. Germline V CDR1 and CDR2: MNHNS, SASEGT. The CDR3 loop reads CASSPTVLREQYF. DNA for the CDR3: TGTGCCAGCAGCCCGACAGTCCTACGGGAGCAGTACTTC.

The J gene is TRBJ1-6, the V gene TRBV19, with unresolved D. Deletions cut 3 bases from V and 10 bases from J, with 13 bases between. The germline V gene encodes CDR1 LNHDA and CDR2 SQIVND (reference sequence). The CDR3 extends over 14 amino acids. The CDR3: CASSMVGSKSPLHF. In nucleotides, the CDR3 is TGTGCCAGTAGTATGGTAGGGTCTAAATCACCCCTCCACTTT.

The chain combines TRBV6-1 with TRBJ1-2, with unresolved D. CDR3 length: 13 amino acids. The germline V gene has CDR1 MNHNS and CDR2 SASEGT. Trimming stripped 6 bases from V and 6 bases from J, with 14 bases between. The CDR3 DNA is TGTGCCAGCAGCCCCGAGGGCAGAAATGGCTACACCTTC. Translated: CASSPEGRNGYTF.

This chain joins TRBV7-2 and TRBJ1-2; D remains unclear. V shed 2 bases and J shed 2 bases, with 6 bases lying between them. Germline CDR1 and CDR2: SGHTA and FQGNSA. This CDR3 region has 13 residues. This CDR3 reads CASSLSRNYGYTF. In nucleotides, the CDR3 is TGTGCCAGCAGCTTATCTAGGAACTATGGCTACACCTTC.

This clonotype appeared a single time. One junction end disagrees with the germline gene, perhaps due to a read error. The V call is TRBV7-9, the J call TRBJ2-1; D assignment may be TRBD1 or TRBD2 (6 bases each). Germline CDR1 is SEHNR and CDR2 is FQNEAQ (reference sequence). The CDR3 has 14 amino acids. The CDR3 region has the DNA TGCGCCAGCAGCCCTGGGGCAGGGGACTATGAGCAGTTCTTC. Its translation is CASSPGAGDYEQFF.

This clonotype was counted a few times. The J gene is TRBJ1-3, the V gene TRBV19; D is unresolved. Germline CDR1 LNHDA, CDR2 SQIVND (reference sequence). With 5 bases removed from V and 0 bases from J, the gap between germline ends came to 8 bases. This CDR3 spans 14 amino acids. CDR3 nucleotides: TGTGCCAGTAGTCTACAGAGCTCTGGAAACACCATATATTTT. This encodes CASSLQSSGNTIYF.